This T cell receptor (beta chain) comes out of a study of T cell responses to AZD1222 COVID-19 vaccine. Broader study findings: Spike as a whole was targeted by vaccine-associated CD4 TCRs, dominant at 160-218 and 743-854.

The germline V gene has CDR1 MGHRA and CDR2 YSYEKL. V shed 4 bases and J shed 0 bases, with 10 bases lying between them. This CDR3 is 15 amino acids long. As concerns this clone: Its antigen is not identified.

The method was immunoSEQ multiplex PCR; TCRdb's version includes in-frame clones alone and lacks a portion of them. The sample holds approximately 110,000 clones, 91% seen once. The chain employs TRBV4-1 and TRBJ2-1; no clear D gene. This TCR was recovered from an adult in good health. This specimen was peripheral blood, taken on day 0 of AZD1222 vaccination. The CDR3 here is CASSRVGSSYNEQFF. CDR3 sequence (DNA): TGCGCCAGCAGCCGAGTAGGAAGCTCCTACAATGAGCAGTTCTTC.